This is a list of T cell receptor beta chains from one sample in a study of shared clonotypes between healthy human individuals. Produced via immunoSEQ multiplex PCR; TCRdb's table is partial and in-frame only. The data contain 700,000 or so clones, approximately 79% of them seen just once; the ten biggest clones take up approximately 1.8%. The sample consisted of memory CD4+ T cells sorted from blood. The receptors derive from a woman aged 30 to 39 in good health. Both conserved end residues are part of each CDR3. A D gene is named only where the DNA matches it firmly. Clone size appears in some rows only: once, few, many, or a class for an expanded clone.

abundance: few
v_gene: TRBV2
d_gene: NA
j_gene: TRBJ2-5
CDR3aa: CASSEHSQETQYF
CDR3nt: TGTGCCAGCAGTGAACACTCTCAAGAGACCCAGTACTTC

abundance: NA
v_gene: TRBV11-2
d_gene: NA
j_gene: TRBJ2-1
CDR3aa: CASSLGLGASEQFF
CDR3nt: TGTGCCAGCAGCTTAGGTCTGGGGGCGAGTGAGCAGTTCTTC

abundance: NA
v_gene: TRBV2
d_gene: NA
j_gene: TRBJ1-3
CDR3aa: CASSDRGSGNTIYF
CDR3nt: TGTGCCAGCAGTGACAGGGGATCTGGAAACACCATATATTTT

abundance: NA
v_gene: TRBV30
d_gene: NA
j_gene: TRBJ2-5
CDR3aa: CAWSGGPSETQYF
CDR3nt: TGTGCCTGGAGTGGGGGGCCGTCGGAGACCCAGTACTTC

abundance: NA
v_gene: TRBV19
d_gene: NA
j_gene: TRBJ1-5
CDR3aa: CASSIKVGGQPQHF
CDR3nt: TGTGCCAGTAGTATCAAAGTGGGGGGCCAGCCCCAGCATTTT

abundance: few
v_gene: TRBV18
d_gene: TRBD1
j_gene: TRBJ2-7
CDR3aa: CASSARQGAGEQYF
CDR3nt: TGTGCCAGCTCCGCCCGACAGGGGGCCGGGGAGCAGTACTTC

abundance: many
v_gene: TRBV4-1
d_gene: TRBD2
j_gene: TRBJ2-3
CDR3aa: CASSQEGSGIGTDTQYF
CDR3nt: TGCGCCAGCAGCCAAGAAGGAAGCGGGATTGGCACAGATACGCAGTATTTT

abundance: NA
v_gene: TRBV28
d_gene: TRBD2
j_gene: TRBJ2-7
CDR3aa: CASSTWTSGSRCEQYF
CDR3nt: TGTGCCAGCAGTACCTGGACTAGCGGGAGCCGATGCGAGCAGTACTTC

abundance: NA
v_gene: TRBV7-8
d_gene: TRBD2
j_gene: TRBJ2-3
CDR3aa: CASSRRGLAGESTDTQYF
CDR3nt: TGTGCCAGCTCCCGTAGGGGTTTAGCGGGAGAGAGCACAGATACGCAGTATTTT

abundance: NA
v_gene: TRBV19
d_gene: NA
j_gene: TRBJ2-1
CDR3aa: CATGTVRGSGGSYNEQFF
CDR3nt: TGTGCCACCGGGACAGTGAGGGGGAGCGGGGGCTCCTACAATGAGCAGTTCTTC

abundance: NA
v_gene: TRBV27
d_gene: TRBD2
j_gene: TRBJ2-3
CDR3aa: CASSSTGWASGEIVPDTQYF
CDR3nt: TGTGCCAGCAGTTCCACAGGGTGGGCTAGCGGGGAGATCGTTCCAGATACGCAGTATTTT

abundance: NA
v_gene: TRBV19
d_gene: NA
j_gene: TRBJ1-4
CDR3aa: CASTDMREKLFF
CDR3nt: TGTGCCAGTACGGACATGCGTGAAAAACTGTTTTTT

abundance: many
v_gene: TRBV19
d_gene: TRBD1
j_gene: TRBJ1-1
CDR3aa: CASSIGRAGGGTEAFF
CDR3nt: TGTGCCAGTAGTATAGGCCGGGCAGGGGGCGGCACTGAAGCTTTCTTT

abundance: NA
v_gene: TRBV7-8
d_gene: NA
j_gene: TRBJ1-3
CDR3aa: CASSPAKVSGNTIYF
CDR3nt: TGTGCCAGCAGCCCGGCAAAGGTCTCTGGAAACACCATATATTTT

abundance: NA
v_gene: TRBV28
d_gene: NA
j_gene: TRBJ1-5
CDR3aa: CASTLGQTSNQPQHF
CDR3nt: TGTGCCAGCACCTTAGGACAGACTAGCAATCAGCCCCAGCATTTT

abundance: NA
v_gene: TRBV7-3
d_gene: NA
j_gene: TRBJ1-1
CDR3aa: CASSLDGTEAFF
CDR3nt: TGTGCCAGCAGCTTGGACGGCACTGAAGCTTTCTTT

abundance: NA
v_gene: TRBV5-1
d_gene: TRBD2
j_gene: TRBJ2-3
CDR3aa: CASSLVGRLAGEDTQYF
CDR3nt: TGCGCCAGCAGCTTGGTTGGGCGACTAGCGGGAGAGGATACGCAGTATTTT

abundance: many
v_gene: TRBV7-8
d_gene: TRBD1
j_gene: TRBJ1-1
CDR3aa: CASSLSDRGNTEAFF
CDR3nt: TGTGCCAGCAGCTTATCGGACAGGGGGAACACTGAAGCTTTCTTT

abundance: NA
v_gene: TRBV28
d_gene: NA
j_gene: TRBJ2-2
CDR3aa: CASRTSRVTGELFF
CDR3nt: TGTGCCAGCAGAACCTCCCGGGTGACCGGGGAGCTGTTTTTT

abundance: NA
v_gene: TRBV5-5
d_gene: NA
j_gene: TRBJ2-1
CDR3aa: CASSLDRFSEQFF
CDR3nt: TGTGCCAGCAGCTTAGATCGGTTCTCCGAGCAGTTCTTC

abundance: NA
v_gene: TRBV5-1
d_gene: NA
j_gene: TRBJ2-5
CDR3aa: CASSSLSSETQYF
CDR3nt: TGCGCCAGCAGCTCCCTGAGCTCGGAGACCCAGTACTTC

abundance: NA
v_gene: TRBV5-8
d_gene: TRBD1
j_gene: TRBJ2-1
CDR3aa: CASSWDRGSYNEQFF
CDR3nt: TGTGCCAGCAGCTGGGACAGGGGGAGTTACAATGAGCAGTTCTTC

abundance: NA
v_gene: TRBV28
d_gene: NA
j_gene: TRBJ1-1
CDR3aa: CASSRQATNTEAFF
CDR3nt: TGTGCCAGCAGTAGACAGGCGACGAACACTGAAGCTTTCTTT

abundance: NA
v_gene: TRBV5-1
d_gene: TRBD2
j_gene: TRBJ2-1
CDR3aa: CASSLTLAGGQSYNEQFF
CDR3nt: TGCGCCAGCAGCTTAACCTTAGCGGGAGGACAGTCCTACAATGAGCAGTTCTTC

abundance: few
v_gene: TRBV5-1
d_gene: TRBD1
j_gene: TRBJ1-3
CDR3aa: CASSITGEGNTIYF
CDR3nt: TGCGCCAGCAGCATCACAGGGGAGGGAAACACCATATATTTT

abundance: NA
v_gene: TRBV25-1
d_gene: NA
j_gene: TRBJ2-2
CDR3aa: CASSEYVGGGELFF
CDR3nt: TGTGCCAGCAGTGAATATGTCGGCGGCGGGGAGCTGTTTTTT

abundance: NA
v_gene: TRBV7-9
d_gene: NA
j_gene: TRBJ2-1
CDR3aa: CASSLGTGTGDYNEQFF
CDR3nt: TGTGCCAGCAGCTTGGGAACCGGGACGGGCGACTACAATGAGCAGTTCTTC

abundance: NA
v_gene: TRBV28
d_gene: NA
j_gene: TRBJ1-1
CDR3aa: CASSFWVSEAFF
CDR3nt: TGTGCCAGCAGTTTTTGGGTCTCTGAAGCTTTCTTT

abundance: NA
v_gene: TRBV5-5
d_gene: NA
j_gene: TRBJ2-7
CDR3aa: CASSFVGFHEQYF
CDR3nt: TGTGCCAGCAGCTTTGTGGGGTTCCACGAGCAGTACTTC

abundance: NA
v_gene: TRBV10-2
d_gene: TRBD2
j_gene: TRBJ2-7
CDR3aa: CASSRREGLAGVYEQYF
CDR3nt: TGCGCCAGCAGTAGGAGGGAAGGGCTAGCGGGAGTCTACGAGCAGTACTTC

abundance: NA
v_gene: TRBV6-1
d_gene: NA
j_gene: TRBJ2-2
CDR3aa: CASTVIPNTGELFF
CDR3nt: TGTGCCAGCACGGTAATTCCGAACACCGGGGAGCTGTTTTTT

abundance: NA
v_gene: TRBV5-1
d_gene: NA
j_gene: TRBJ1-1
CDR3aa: CASSLAREGTEAFF
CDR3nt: TGCGCCAGCAGCTTGGCCCGTGAAGGGACTGAAGCTTTCTTT

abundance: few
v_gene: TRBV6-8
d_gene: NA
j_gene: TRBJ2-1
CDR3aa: CASIVPTSSYNEQFF
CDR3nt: TGTGCCAGCATTGTTCCGACTAGCTCCTACAATGAGCAGTTCTTC

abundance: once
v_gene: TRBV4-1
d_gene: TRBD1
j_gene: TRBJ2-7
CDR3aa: CASSRTGGEQYF
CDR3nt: TGCGCCAGCAGCCGGACAGGGGGCGAGCAGTACTTC

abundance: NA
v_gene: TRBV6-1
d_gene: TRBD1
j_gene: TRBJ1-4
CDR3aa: CASSYLQGEYEKLFF
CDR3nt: TGTGCCAGCAGCTACCTACAGGGGGAGTACGAAAAACTGTTTTTT

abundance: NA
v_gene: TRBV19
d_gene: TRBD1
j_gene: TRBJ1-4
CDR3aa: CASSIRRGGRNEKLFF
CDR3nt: TGTGCCAGTAGTATAAGACGAGGGGGCAGGAACGAAAAACTGTTTTTT

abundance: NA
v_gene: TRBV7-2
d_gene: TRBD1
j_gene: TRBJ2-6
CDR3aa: CASSLAVTGRAGANVLTF
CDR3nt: TGTGCCAGCAGCTTAGCGGTGACAGGGCGAGCTGGGGCCAACGTCCTGACTTTC

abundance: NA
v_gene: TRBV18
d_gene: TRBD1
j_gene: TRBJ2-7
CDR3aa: CASSSGTGIYEQYF
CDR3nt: TGTGCCAGCTCGTCCGGGACAGGGATCTACGAGCAGTACTTC

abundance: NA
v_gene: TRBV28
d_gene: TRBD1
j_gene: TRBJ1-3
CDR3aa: CASSLPRGNTIYF
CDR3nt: TGTGCCAGCAGTTTACCCAGGGGGAACACCATATATTTT

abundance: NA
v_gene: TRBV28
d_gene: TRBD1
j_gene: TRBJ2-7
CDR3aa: CASSSTTGPSEQYF
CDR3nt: TGTGCCAGCAGTTCGACGACAGGGCCCTCCGAGCAGTACTTC

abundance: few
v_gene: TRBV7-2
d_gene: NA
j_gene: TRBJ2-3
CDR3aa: CASSLGGMSTDTQYF
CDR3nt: TGTGCCAGCAGCTTAGGGGGGATGAGCACAGATACGCAGTATTTT

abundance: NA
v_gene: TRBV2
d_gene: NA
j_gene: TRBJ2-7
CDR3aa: CASSEERASYEQYF
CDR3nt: TGTGCCAGCAGTGAAGAGAGGGCCTCCTACGAGCAGTACTTC

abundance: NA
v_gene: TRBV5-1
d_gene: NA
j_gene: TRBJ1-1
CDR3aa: CASSLEGEAFF
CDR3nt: TGCGCCAGCAGCTTGGAGGGTGAAGCTTTCTTT

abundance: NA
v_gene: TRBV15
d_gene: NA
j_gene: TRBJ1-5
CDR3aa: CATSRVGNTGSNQPQHF
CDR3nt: TGTGCCACCAGCAGAGTTGGCAATACAGGGAGCAATCAGCCCCAGCATTTT

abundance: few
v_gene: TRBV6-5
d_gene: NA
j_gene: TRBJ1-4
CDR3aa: CASSYRPGREKLFF
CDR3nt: TGTGCCAGCAGTTACCGGCCGGGGAGAGAAAAACTGTTTTTT

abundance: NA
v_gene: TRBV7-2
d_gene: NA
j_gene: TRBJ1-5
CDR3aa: CASSFRGDQPQHF
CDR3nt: TGTGCCAGCAGCTTTAGGGGCGATCAGCCCCAGCATTTT